Here is one TCR beta chain with its context. It lacks a known antigen. One base away there is no much larger clone; base qualities are not given. The method was 5' RACE. A second PCR of roughly 6 to 12 cycles was run with a J-beta primer mix and a sample-barcoded 5' primer. Each TCR beta cDNA molecule received a unique molecular identifier from a template-switch 5' adaptor carrying 12 random nucleotides. Each sample yielded at least 2.5 million CDR3-containing paired-end reads. All of the RNA was converted into first-strand cDNA using the Mint cDNA synthesis kit, with a TRBC-specific oligonucleotide serving as the primer. After uracil-DNA glycosylase treatment, a first 18-cycle PCR used universal primers M1SS and BC2_uni_R on all cDNA. The authors' pipeline ran thus. Each sample was normalized by randomly selecting 1 million high-quality reads, each carrying a distinct molecular identifier. Reads sharing molecular identifiers were discarded rather than binned into consensus sequences. CDR3 identification, clonotype clustering and error correction used MiTCR with a Q25 quality threshold and the strictest error-elimination algorithm. A nonparametric unseen species model with Euler transformation was used to estimate lower-bound total TCR beta diversity. The public reads were run again by TCRdb, first through fastp at Q25 and then through MiXCR, and only productive beta chains were kept. Each record represents a unique CDR3 protein, reported with the most common genes and DNA among its rows. The V and J calls were determined by TCRdb, not by the authors. The sample records 1,800,000 or so distinct CDR3 sequences, roughly two fifths of which are singletons. 23% of the sample lies in the top ten.

The donors were roughly 39 Caucasian individuals from Russia, aged 6 to 90 years, who were systemically healthy. Ten milliliters of peripheral blood were drawn from each donor into EDTA-treated Vacutainer tubes. PBMCs were isolated by Ficoll-Paque density-gradient centrifugation, with at least 7 million obtained per sample. Total RNA was extracted from PBMCs with Trizol reagent, with at least 6 micrograms obtained per sample. For every donor, flow cytometry on a PBMC aliquot measured the percentage of naive CD45RAhigh/CD27high T cells. This entry comes from a study of blood T cells in healthy people across ages (dated by TCRdb to the mid-2010s). Notes on the research overall: In model experiments, roughly one uniquely barcoded TCR beta cDNA molecule per two T cells was captured by template switching. For two donors (one aged 18 to 30 and one aged 80 or older), the study analyzed two additional independent replicas of 1 million unique cDNA reads from the same blood draw. Age-related changes in TCR beta repertoire diversity were measured in the study by deep sequencing normalized with unique cDNA molecular identifiers. To avoid experimental bias, donors of different ages were spread randomly across the sequencing lanes. Donors were grouped into four age groups: young (average 16 years), middle-aged (under 40), aged (roughly 67) and long-lived (about 90). The research as a whole found: Donor CMV infection status was unknown, potentially confounding age-related changes in expanded clonotypes. Total diversity estimates from one million sequenced T cells were considered lower bounds and underestimates. Because profiling used bulk unsorted PBMCs, naive and antigen-experienced compartments could not be compared conclusively. Compared with the aged group, the long-lived group had more naive CD4+ T cells, fewer expanded clones and increased TCR diversity, suggesting age selection. There was a strong correlation between observed TCR beta diversity and the percentage of naive T cells measured by flow cytometry. As age increased, observed TCR beta diversity per million T cells dropped in a roughly linear way, and a significant reduction was already evident by age 40.

Trimming leaves V shorter by 4 bases and J shorter by 5 bases, with the junction holding 12 bases beyond the gene matches. The CDR3 runs 18 amino acids, cysteine and phenylalanine included. Solely the CDR3 DNA is kept, with 54 bases framed from the first base. Via the germline V gene (reference sequence), CDR1 is SGHKS and CDR2 YYEKEE. Sequencing was carried out using blood. This TCR was recovered from a human donor in good health. This chain joins TRBV5-5 to TRBJ2-5; the junction holds 15 bases that match TRBD2. The CDR3: CASSHAGTSGGTEETQYF. The bases read TGTGCCAGCAGCCACGCGGGGACTAGCGGGGGGACGGAGGAGACCCAGTACTTC. Joined to the reference TRBV5-5 and TRBJ2-5 proteins, this CDR3 gives the full variable domain: DAGVTQSPTHLIKTRGQQVTLRCSPISGHKSVSWYQQVLGQGPQFIFQYYEKEERGRGNFPDRFSARQFPNYSSELNVNALLLGDSALYLCASSHAGTSGGTEETQYFGPGTRLLVL.